A single sample gave rise to the 6 T cell receptor beta chains below, sequenced in a study of T cells in narcolepsy. Sequenced by immunoSEQ multiplex PCR; TCRdb stores in-frame clones only, minus some. The sample holds 30,000 to 40,000 clones, 87% seen once. The sequencing input was CD45RA- memory CD4+ T cells from PBMCs. These receptors all come from a human donor with narcolepsy.

The chain uses TRBV5-6 and TRBJ2-7; 9 bases are a match to TRBD1. CDR3 length: 15 amino acids. Germline V gives CDR1 SGHDT, CDR2 YYEEEE. V lost 3 bases to trimming and J lost 6 bases; unmatched junction nucleotides: 10. CDR3 in amino acids: CASSSTGGFLGEQYF. DNA for the CDR3: TGTGCCAGCAGCTCGACAGGGGGTTTTTTGGGCGAGCAGTACTTC.

This sequence joins TRBV30 and TRBJ1-1, with 9 positions matching TRBD1. V lost 2 bases to trimming and J lost 0 bases; unmatched junction nucleotides: 7. The germline V gene has CDR1 GTSNPN and CDR2 SVGIG (reference sequence). CDR3 length: 16 residues. The CDR3, as DNA: TGTGCCTGGAGTTCACCCGGGACAGGGCTGAACACTGAAGCTTTCTTT. It yields the protein CAWSSPGTGLNTEAFF.

The chain is built from TRBV28 and TRBJ2-5; TRBD2 matches at 8 bases. J lost 3 bases, V lost 5 bases, and 8 bases had no gene match. The CDR3 consists of 15 residues. Germline CDR1 reads MDHEN; CDR2 reads SYDVKM. The CDR3 loop is CASSAFGAGEETQYF. CDR3 nucleotide sequence: TGTGCCAGCAGTGCCTTTGGAGCGGGAGAAGAGACCCAGTACTTC. Full variable domain (rest looked up from reference TRBV28 and TRBJ2-5): DVKVTQSSRYLVKRTGEKVFLECVQDMDHENMFWYRQDPGLGLRLIYFSYDVKMKEKGDIPEGYSVSREKKERFSLILESASTNQTSMYLCASSAFGAGEETQYFGPGTRLLVL.

This clone has just a few counts. The chain is built from TRBV7-3 and TRBJ2-2; TRBD1 aligns across 7 bases. The CDR3 covers 13 residues. In germline, CDR1 is SGHTA, CDR2 FQGTGA. J lost 6 bases, V lost 6 bases, and 4 bases had no gene match. CDR3 region: CASSPRGSGELFF. The CDR3 nucleotides are TGTGCCAGCAGTCCCAGGGGGTCCGGGGAGCTGTTTTTT.

The rearrangement links TRBV6-1 to TRBJ2-7, with 9 bases fitting TRBD1. CDR1 and CDR2 from the germline V gene are MNHNS and SASEGT. The CDR3 has 13 amino acids. V lost 10 bases, J lost 2 bases, and 6 bases stayed unmatched. The CDR3 spells CATGTGRTYEQYF. The CDR3 nucleotides read TGTGCCACCGGGACAGGGCGGACCTACGAGCAGTACTTC.

This chain links TRBV5-6 with TRBJ2-1; 9 bases align to TRBD1. V lost 4 bases and J lost 2; bases outside the gene matches: 4. Looked up from germline, CDR1 is SGHDT and CDR2 is YYEEEE. This CDR3 has 15 residues. CDR3 nucleotides: TGTGCCAGCAGCGCGGGACAGGGACCCTACAATGAGCAGTTCTTC. It translates to CASSAGQGPYNEQFF.